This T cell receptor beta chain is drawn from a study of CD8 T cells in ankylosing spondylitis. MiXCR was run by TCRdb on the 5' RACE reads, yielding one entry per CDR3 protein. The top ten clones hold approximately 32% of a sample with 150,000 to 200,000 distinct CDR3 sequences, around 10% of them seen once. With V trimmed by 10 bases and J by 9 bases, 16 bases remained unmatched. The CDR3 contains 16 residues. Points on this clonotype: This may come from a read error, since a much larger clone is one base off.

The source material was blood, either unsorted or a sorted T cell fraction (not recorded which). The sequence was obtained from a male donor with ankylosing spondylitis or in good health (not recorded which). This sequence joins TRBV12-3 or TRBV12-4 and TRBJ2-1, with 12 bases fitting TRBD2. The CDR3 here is CATRQTSGGLGGEQFF. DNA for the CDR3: TGTGCCACCAGGCAGACTAGCGGGGGATTAGGGGGTGAGCAGTTCTTC.